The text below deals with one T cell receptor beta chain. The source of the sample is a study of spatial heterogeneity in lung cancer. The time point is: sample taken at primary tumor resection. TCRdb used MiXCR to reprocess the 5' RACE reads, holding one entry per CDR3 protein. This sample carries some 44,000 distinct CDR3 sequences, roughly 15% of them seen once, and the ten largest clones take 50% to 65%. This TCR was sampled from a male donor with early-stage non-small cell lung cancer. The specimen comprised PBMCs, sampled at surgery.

The CDR3, as DNA: TGTGCCAGCAGCCAAGCAGGGAATGGATCACCCCTCCACTTT. Translation gives CASSQAGNGSPLHF. This chain joins TRBV3-1 and TRBJ1-6, with a tentative D call TRBD1 (5 bases). Germline V lookup: CDR1 LGHDT, CDR2 YNNKEL (reference sequence). V was cut by 1 base and J by 10 bases, with 11 bases left in between. The CDR3 runs to 14 residues.